The clone carrying this T cell receptor (beta chain) was counted at least ten times. Its antigen is as yet unknown. Germline V gene lookup returns CDR1 SGHTA and CDR2 FQGNSA. The length of the CDR3 is 17 residues. Trimming removed 3 bases from V and 1 base from J; junction bases left unmatched: 7. This entry comes from a study of T-cell reconstitution after alpha-beta-depleted transplantation in children. Unique molecular identifiers tagged the TCRbeta library. TCRdb processed the PCR reads anew with MiXCR; each CDR3 protein has one entry. The sample holds 300,000 to 350,000 distinct CDR3 sequences, around 15% seen once. Study-wide results and caveats: It was reported that alpha-beta T cells came from several hundred expanded graft clones (about two months after transplant). Among T cells one year after transplant, newly produced cells accounted for most counts and diversity. Certain patients had high TCRbeta diversity at day 60, and it came from recipient T cells and thymic progenitors that survived.

Sample: PBMCs, mostly from graft donor cells, taken 360 days after TCRalphabeta/CD19-depleted stem cell transplant. The V gene is TRBV7-2, the J gene TRBJ2-3, with TRBD2 identical over 10 bases. The clonotype originates from a male patient aged 2-9 years who had a stem cell transplant for acute lymphoblastic leukemia, so the T cells may come from the graft donor. The DNA of the CDR3 is TGTGCCAGCAGCTTGGCTAGCGGGAGTAGGGGCACAGATACGCAGTATTTT. Residues: CASSLASGSRGTDTQYF. The entire variable domain, with the rest obtained from reference TRBV7-2 and TRBJ2-3, is as follows: GAGVSQSPSNKVTEKGKDVELRCDPISGHTALYWYRQSLGQGLEFLIYFQGNSAPDKSGLPSDRFSAERTGGSVSTLTIQRTQQEDSAVYLCASSLASGSRGTDTQYFGPGTRLTVL.